This T cell receptor beta chain originates from a study of T cell responses to AZD1222 COVID-19 vaccine. Produced via immunoSEQ multiplex PCR; TCRdb's table is partial and in-frame only. The table has over 120,000 clones, roughly 92% seen once. The CDR3 consists of 14 residues. Trimming shortened V by 2 bases and J by 3 bases, and 10 bases separated the two germline ends. CDR1 is MDHEN and CDR2 is SYDVKM in the germline V gene. The clonotype was recovered from an adult in good health. The chain carries TRBV28 and TRBJ1-1; D is possibly TRBD1 (5 bases). Sequenced material: peripheral blood, taken on day 0 of AZD1222 vaccination. The CDR3 DNA sequence: TGTGCCAGCAGTTTAGAACCCAGGGACACTGAAGCTTTCTTT. Translating gives CASSLEPRDTEAFF. Full variable domain (rest looked up from reference TRBV28 and TRBJ1-1): DVKVTQSSRYLVKRTGEKVFLECVQDMDHENMFWYRQDPGLGLRLIYFSYDVKMKEKGDIPEGYSVSREKKERFSLILESASTNQTSMYLCASSLEPRDTEAFFGQGTRLTVV.